The next 19 T cell receptor beta chains were all read from a single sample in a study of blood T cell repertoires in COVID-19. Only in-frame clones appear in the TCRdb table, and some are missing; sequencing was by immunoSEQ multiplex PCR. The sample carries tens of thousands of clones, about 92% recorded once. The sample taken for sequencing was peripheral blood. These receptors were taken from a middle-aged man with COVID-19, enrolled during active disease.

In its sample, this clone was seen once. V is TRBV27 and J is TRBJ2-1; D unclear. This CDR3 is 13 amino acids long. Deletions cut 6 bases from V and 6 bases from J, with 12 bases between. Germline V gene lookup returns CDR1 MNHEY and CDR2 SMNVEV (reference sequence). The CDR3 loop reads CASSLKRFNEQFF. The CDR3 nucleotides read TGTGCCAGCAGCCTAAAAAGATTCAATGAGCAGTTCTTC.

The chain combines TRBV30 with TRBJ2-7; 7 bases are a match to TRBD1. The CDR3 extends over 15 amino acids. Germline V gives CDR1 GTSNPN, CDR2 SVGIG (reference sequence). The V segment lost 2 bases and the J segment 5 bases; nucleotides outside the gene matches: 12. CDR3 region: CAWSPTPDRDNEQYF. The CDR3 DNA follows: TGTGCCTGGAGTCCTACTCCCGACAGGGACAACGAGCAGTACTTC.

This sequence joins TRBV14 and TRBJ2-3, with 11 bases aligning to TRBD2. CDR1 SGHDN and CDR2 FVKESK come from the germline V gene. This CDR3 region has 16 residues. Trimming cost V 2 bases and J 3 bases; bases outside gene matches: 4. As DNA, the CDR3 is TGTGCCAGCAGCCAACTAGCGGGAGGTCGAACAGATACGCAGTATTTT. Translating it yields CASSQLAGGRTDTQYF.

The CDR3 DNA sequence: TGTGCCAGCAGTTACTCGGCTAGCGGGAATATCAATGAGCAGTTCTTC. It encodes CASSYSASGNINEQFF. V is TRBV6-5 and J is TRBJ2-1, with 9 bases matching TRBD2. The CDR3 extends over 16 amino acids. The V gene end was trimmed by 0 bases and the J gene end by 6 bases; junction bases not matched to a gene: 6. Germline CDR1 is MNHEY and CDR2 is SVGAGI.

A few counts support this clone. The chain combines TRBV27 with TRBJ2-7; 9 bases agree with TRBD2. This CDR3 contains 16 residues. The V segment lost 6 bases and the J segment 3 bases; nucleotides outside the gene matches: 12. From germline, CDR1 is MNHEY and CDR2 SMNVEV (reference sequence). Written as DNA, the CDR3 is TGTGCCAGCAGCCTCTCCAACCTAGCGGGAATCTACGAGCAGTACTTC. This sequence encodes CASSLSNLAGIYEQYF.

The chain links TRBV12-5 to TRBJ2-1; 7 positions match TRBD2. CDR1 and CDR2 from the germline V gene are LGHNT and FRNRAP. This CDR3 comprises 16 residues. The trim removed 2 bases at V and 2 bases at J, leaving 6 bases unmatched. The CDR3 region has the DNA TGTGCTAGTGGTTTGAACGCGGGAGTTACCTACAATGAGCAGTTCTTC. The encoded protein is CASGLNAGVTYNEQFF.

Regarding this clone: This sample also contains other DNA sequences that code for the same CDR3. The chain employs TRBV21-1 and TRBJ2-2; the table's D gene call, TRBD2, was not cross checked with the DNA. TRBV21-1 is classified as a pseudogene. The length of the CDR3 is 14 residues. The CDR3 DNA sequence: TGTGCCAGCAGCAAAGGAGCCAATGGCGGGGAGCTGTTTTTT. Translating it yields CASSKGANGGELFF.

The gene calls are TRBV12-3 or TRBV12-4 and TRBJ1-5, with 8 bases identical to TRBD1. With 6 bases clipped from V and 4 bases from J, the junction kept 2 bases outside the gene matches. The CDR3 is 13 amino acids. CDR3 sequence (DNA): TGTGCCAGCAGGACAGGGGCGAATCAGCCCCAGCATTTT. It translates to CASRTGANQPQHF.

The chain uses TRBV27 and TRBJ2-3; tentative D call: TRBD1 (5 bases). V was trimmed by 1 base and J by 6 bases, leaving 20 bases between them. The CDR3 is made up of 17 amino acids. Germline lookup yields CDR1 MNHEY and CDR2 SMNVEV (reference sequence). The CDR3 loop reads CASSLWFGAPRPDTQYF. The CDR3 region has the DNA TGTGCCAGCAGTTTATGGTTTGGGGCCCCAAGGCCGGATACGCAGTATTTT.

The rearrangement joins TRBV4-2 to TRBJ2-4; TRBD2 matches at 16 bases. This CDR3 is 21 amino acids long. V gave up 0 bases and J gave up 2 bases; unmatched junction bases: 10. Germline values: CDR1 LGHNA, CDR2 YNFKEQ. In nucleotides, the CDR3 is TGTGCCAGCAGCCAAGAATCCTCGGGACTAGCGGGAGGGGGATCCAAAAACATTCAGTACTTC. Protein product: CASSQESSGLAGGGSKNIQYF.

J is TRBJ1-5 and V is TRBV7-8; 7 bases match TRBD1. J lost 2 bases, V lost 3 bases, and 4 bases had no gene match. Germline-derived CDR1 and CDR2 are SGHVS and FQNEAQ. CDR3 length: 15 amino acids. The chain's CDR3 is CASSLTGSGNQPQHF. CDR3 sequence (DNA): TGTGCCAGCAGCTTGACAGGGTCTGGCAATCAGCCCCAGCATTTT.

The V call is TRBV6-5, the J call TRBJ1-2, with 8 bases lining up with TRBD1. CDR3 length: 13 residues. With 3 bases clipped from V and 8 bases from J, the junction kept 5 bases outside the gene matches. In germline, CDR1 is MNHEY, CDR2 SVGAGI. As DNA, the CDR3 is TGTGCCAGCAGTTATCGGACAGGGACGGGCTACACCTTC. Amino acids: CASSYRTGTGYTF.

This clone came up once. V and J are TRBV9 and TRBJ2-3, with D unresolved. V was trimmed by 0 bases and J by 6 bases, leaving 2 bases between them. From germline, CDR1 is SGDLS and CDR2 YYNGEE. There are 11 residues in the CDR3. The CDR3 protein is CASSVADTQYF. Here the CDR3 DNA reads TGTGCCAGCAGCGTAGCGGATACGCAGTATTTT.

This chain uses TRBV19 with TRBJ2-5; 7 bases fit TRBD2. The V gene end was trimmed by 6 bases and the J gene end by 3 bases; junction bases not matched to a gene: 7. Looked up from germline, CDR1 is LNHDA and CDR2 is SQIVND (reference sequence). The CDR3 sequence is 14 residues long. The CDR3 DNA follows: TGTGCCAGTAGCAATGGGCTAGCGGAAGAGACCCAGTACTTC. Amino acids: CASSNGLAEETQYF.

The DNA for the CDR3 is TGTGCCAGCAGCCCCCGGGACAGGGGGTATGGCTACACCTTC. Translated, it gives CASSPRDRGYGYTF. The chain carries TRBV5-4 and TRBJ1-2; 11 bases match TRBD1. This CDR3 has 14 residues. Germline CDR1 and CDR2: SGHNT and YYREEE (reference sequence). V lost 4 bases to trimming and J lost 5 bases; unmatched junction nucleotides: 4.

The V and J genes are TRBV24-1 and TRBJ2-3; possible D gene TRBD2, 6 bases. This CDR3 is 15 amino acids long. Trimming shortened V by 5 bases and J by 2 bases, and 13 bases separated the two germline ends. The V gene's germline CDR1 is KGHDR and CDR2 SFDVKD. DNA for the CDR3: TGTGCCACCAGTGGCCCGGGACTCAACACAGATACGCAGTATTTT. It translates to CATSGPGLNTDTQYF.

V is TRBV3-1 (or the pseudogene TRBV3-2) and J is TRBJ2-2; possibly TRBD2 for D (6 bases). Germline V lookup: CDR1 LGHDT, CDR2 YNNKEL (reference sequence). The CDR3 contains 13 residues. The germline V and J ends were trimmed by 7 bases and 6 bases, with 12 bases remaining between them. The CDR3 nucleotides are TGTGCCAGCAACCAGCCGGGGGCCGGGGAGCTGTTTTTT. Protein product: CASNQPGAGELFF.

The V gene is TRBV23-1, the J gene TRBJ2-7; the match to TRBD1 covers 7 bases. TRBV23-1 is assigned to the ORF class and has an uncertain function. Trimming removed 4 bases from V and 0 bases from J; junction bases left unmatched: 6. CDR3 length: 15 residues. CDR3 sequence reads: CASSPPTGPSYEQYF. In DNA form, the CDR3 reads TGCGCCAGCAGTCCGCCGACAGGGCCCTCCTACGAGCAGTACTTC.

V is TRBV6-4 and J is TRBJ2-1; D perhaps matches TRBD2 (6 bases). This CDR3 contains 14 residues. Trimming removed 2 bases from V and 8 bases from J, with 13 bases in between. Germline V lookup: CDR1 MRHNA, CDR2 SNTAGT. The CDR3 spells CASSDTGLSDEQFF. DNA of the CDR3: TGTGCCAGCAGTGACACGGGACTTAGCGATGAGCAGTTCTTC.